One and the same sample provided the 27 T cell receptor beta chains below, sequenced in a study of control samples from healthy donors and cancer patients. TCRdb's table, derived via immunoSEQ multiplex PCR, lists solely in-frame clones and lacks some. Here the sample spans approximately 160,000 clones, more than 90% being singletons. The sample was blood. These receptors all come from a woman in her forties in good health.

The chain combines TRBV7-8 with TRBJ1-5; possibly TRBD1 for D (6 bases). The CDR3 runs to 16 residues. Trimming shortened V by 1 base and J by 4 bases, and 14 bases separated the two germline ends. Germline V gives CDR1 SGHVS, CDR2 FQNEAQ. CDR3 in amino acids: CASSLEGGGLNQPQHF. The CDR3 DNA reads as TGTGCCAGCAGCTTAGAGGGTGGGGGGCTTAATCAGCCCCAGCATTTT.

V is TRBV25-1 and J is TRBJ1-5; D may be TRBD1 (6 bases). Germline V CDR1 and CDR2: MGHDK, SYGVNS. V was pared by 1 base and J by 3 bases, with 19 bases between. The CDR3 consists of 18 residues. In DNA, the CDR3 is TGTGCCAGCAGTGAATTAGGGGGTAGGCGGGGGAACAATCAGCCCCAGCATTTT. Encoded protein: CASSELGGRRGNNQPQHF.

The chain uses TRBV6-5 and TRBJ1-1, with D hard to call. Germline V lookup: CDR1 MNHEY, CDR2 SVGAGI. The CDR3 sequence is 14 residues long. V lost 1 base and J 3 bases, leaving 9 bases between the germline ends. CDR3 protein: CASSYYAQDTEAFF. CDR3 DNA: TGTGCCAGCAGTTACTATGCGCAGGACACTGAAGCTTTCTTT.

The chain is built from TRBV5-1 and TRBJ2-5, with 10 bases that match TRBD2. Losses at the gene ends were 0 bases for V and 5 bases for J; bases not matched to a gene: 4. The CDR3 sequence is 15 residues long. Germline CDR1 SGHRS, CDR2 YFSETQ. The CDR3 reads CASSLAGSGGETQYF. The CDR3 DNA is TGCGCCAGCAGCTTGGCAGGTAGCGGGGGGGAGACCCAGTACTTC.

This clone was seen a single time. The chain combines TRBV7-6 with TRBJ2-5, with no clear D. CDR1 is SGHVS, CDR2 FNYEAQ, per germline. This CDR3 has 16 residues. V was trimmed by 0 bases and J by 0 bases, leaving 11 bases between them. The chain's CDR3 is CASSLAGWNNQETQYF. The CDR3 coding sequence is TGTGCCAGCAGCTTAGCAGGGTGGAACAACCAAGAGACCCAGTACTTC.

The chain joins TRBV14 to TRBJ2-2; 10 nucleotides agree with TRBD1. CDR3 length equals 17 residues. Looked up from germline, CDR1 is SGHDN and CDR2 is FVKESK. V gave up 4 bases and J gave up 4 bases; unmatched junction bases: 9. The CDR3 DNA reads TGTGCCAGCAGCCCTGGACAGGGGGGCGTAAGCACCGGGGAGCTGTTTTTT. Translating it yields CASSPGQGGVSTGELFF.

The chain recombines TRBV4-1 with TRBJ2-1; D not resolved. Germline V gives CDR1 MGHRA, CDR2 YSYEKL. V lost 4 bases and J lost 5, with 18 bases in between. The CDR3 runs to 16 residues. Here the CDR3 reads CASSLGGTNVDNEQFF. CDR3 DNA sequence: TGCGCCAGCAGCCTAGGCGGAACAAACGTCGACAATGAGCAGTTCTTC.

The V and J genes are TRBV5-1 and TRBJ1-4; TRBD1 aligns across 9 bases. Per the germline V gene, CDR1 is SGHRS and CDR2 is YFSETQ. V shed 4 bases, J shed 5 bases, and the junction held 6 bases outside the gene matches. The CDR3 is 15 amino acids. CDR3 amino acids: CASSHGTGPNEKLFF. The DNA of the CDR3 is TGCGCCAGCAGCCACGGGACAGGGCCGAATGAAAAACTGTTTTTT.

V and J are TRBV7-9 and TRBJ1-4; TRBD1 agrees at 8 bases. CDR1 is SEHNR, CDR2 FQNEAQ, per germline (reference sequence). J lost 8 bases, V lost 5 bases, and 7 bases had no gene match. This CDR3 has 14 amino acids. The CDR3 DNA sequence: TGTGCCAGCAGCCCCAAGGACAGGGAGGAAAAACTGTTTTTT. It codes for CASSPKDREEKLFF. Filled out from reference TRBV7-9 and TRBJ1-4, the complete variable domain reads DTGVSQNPRHKITKRGQNVTFRCDPISEHNRLYWYRQTLGQGPEFLTYFQNEAQLEKSRLLSDRFSAERPKGSFSTLEIQRTEQGDSAMYLCASSPKDREEKLFFGSGTQLSVL.

The J gene is TRBJ1-2, the V gene TRBV4-1, with a weak D call TRBD1 (5 bases). CDR3 length equals 14 residues. CDR1 MGHRA and CDR2 YSYEKL come from the germline V gene. Trimming pared 1 base from V and 3 bases from J, leaving 9 bases between. The CDR3 sequence: CASSQVEGDYGYTF. The CDR3 nucleotides read TGCGCCAGCAGCCAAGTAGAAGGGGACTATGGCTACACCTTC.

The V and J genes are TRBV5-8 and TRBJ2-7; the match to TRBD1 covers 7 bases. The CDR3 extends over 14 amino acids. The germline V gene has CDR1 SGHTS and CDR2 YDEGEE. Losses at the gene ends were 2 bases for V and 3 bases for J; bases not matched to a gene: 5. In nucleotides, the CDR3 is TGTGCCAGCAGCTTCCGGGACAGCCTCTACGAGCAGTACTTC. It specifies CASSFRDSLYEQYF.

This clone appeared a single time. The rearrangement joins TRBV21-1 to TRBJ1-4. TRBV21-1 is an annotated pseudogene. This CDR3 contains 18 residues. CDR3 in amino acids: CASSKVLPNRGRDEKLFF. CDR3 bases: TGTGCCAGCAGCAAAGTCTTGCCCAATCGGGGTAGGGATGAAAAACTGTTTTTT.

The genes are TRBV4-1 and TRBJ2-5; D perhaps matches TRBD1 (6 bases). Germline V lookup: CDR1 MGHRA, CDR2 YSYEKL. Deletions cut 4 bases from V and 1 base from J, with 13 bases between. The CDR3 is 15 residues long. CDR3 amino acids: CASSRNREFQETQYF. CDR3 coding DNA: TGCGCCAGCAGCCGCAACAGGGAATTCCAAGAGACCCAGTACTTC.

In its sample, this clone was seen once. V gene TRBV18 combines with J gene TRBJ1-2; no clear D. CDR3 size: 12 residues. The ends were cut back, 3 bases at V and 2 bases at J, with 4 bases in the middle. Germline-derived CDR1 and CDR2 are KGHSH and LQKENI. The CDR3 DNA sequence: TGTGCCAGCTCACCGGACAACTATGGCTACACCTTC. Its protein product is CASSPDNYGYTF. Combining the CDR3 with reference TRBV18 and TRBJ1-2 gives the whole variable domain NAGVMQNPRHLVRRRGQEARLRCSPMKGHSHVYWYRQLPEEGLKFMVYLQKENIIDESGMPKERFSAEFPKEGPSILRIQQVVRGDSAAYFCASSPDNYGYTFGSGTRLTVV.

The chain uses TRBV28 and TRBJ1-2, with D maybe TRBD1 (5 bases). The CDR3 contains 14 residues. Trimming stripped 3 bases from V and 12 bases from J, with 20 bases between. Germline V gene lookup returns CDR1 MDHEN and CDR2 SYDVKM. CDR3 region: CASSFQGTRLLHTF. In nucleotides, the CDR3 is TGTGCCAGCAGTTTTCAGGGTACGAGGCTGCTACACACCTTC.

The J gene is TRBJ2-7, the V gene TRBV19; tentatively, D is TRBD2 (5 bases). This CDR3 is built from 12 residues. Germline loops: CDR1 LNHDA, CDR2 SQIVND (reference sequence). V shed 6 bases and J shed 5 bases, with 11 bases lying between them. The CDR3 nucleotides are TGTGCCAGTAGCGGGCCCGGGAACGAGCAGTACTTC. It encodes CASSGPGNEQYF.

The V call is TRBV2, the J call TRBJ2-1, with a tentative D call TRBD2 (6 bases). The V and J ends lost 4 bases and 7 bases respectively, with 23 bases between them. Germline CDR1 and CDR2: SNHLY and FYNNEI. This CDR3 is 17 amino acids long. CDR3 bases: TGTGCCAGCAGTGCCCTCCTCCCGGGGGACCCCTCTAATGAGCAGTTCTTC. Translating gives CASSALLPGDPSNEQFF.

This sequence joins TRBV23-1 and TRBJ2-7, with unresolved D. TRBV23-1 belongs to the ORF category, with a function that is uncertain. V lost 4 bases and J 2 bases, leaving 9 bases between the germline ends. The CDR3 loop spans 13 amino acids. The CDR3 coding sequence is TGCGCCAGCAGTCGAACGGCGACCTACGAGCAGTACTTC. It codes for CASSRTATYEQYF.

The chain is built from TRBV10-1 and TRBJ1-4, with D hard to call. V lost 0 bases and J 8 bases, leaving 7 bases between the germline ends. This CDR3 is 13 amino acids long. Germline lookup yields CDR1 WNHNN and CDR2 SYGVQD (reference sequence). CDR3 sequence reads: CASSESHGEKLFF. In nucleotides, the CDR3 is TGCGCCAGCAGTGAGTCGCATGGGGAAAAACTGTTTTTT.

The chain carries TRBV18 and TRBJ1-3, with TRBD1 matching over 7 bases. V trimming: 3 bases; J trimming: 4 bases; junction bases outside the gene matches: 6. This CDR3 comprises 15 residues. The germline gives CDR1 KGHSH, CDR2 LQKENI. In DNA form, the CDR3 reads TGTGCCAGCTCACCTCTGACAGGGACCGGAAACACCATATATTTT. Amino acids: CASSPLTGTGNTIYF.

The chain joins TRBV6-5 to TRBJ1-1; no definite D call. Germline loops: CDR1 MNHEY, CDR2 SVGAGI. This CDR3 region has 13 residues. The germline V and J ends were trimmed by 5 bases and 0 bases, with 7 bases remaining between them. CDR3 sequence: CASSRLMNTEAFF. The CDR3 DNA sequence: TGTGCCAGCAGTCGCCTCATGAACACTGAAGCTTTCTTT.

The DNA for the CDR3 is TGCGCCAGCAGCGTAACAGGGCGGGATAACTATGGCTACACCTTC. This codes for CASSVTGRDNYGYTF. The chain has TRBV5-1 and TRBJ1-2; possible D gene TRBD1, 6 bases. Trimming stripped 4 bases from V and 1 base from J, with 14 bases between. The CDR3 has 15 residues. Germline assignment: CDR1 SGHRS and CDR2 YFSETQ.

The chain links TRBV6-6 to TRBJ1-5; 9 bases match TRBD1. Unmatched junction bases numbered 4, after V lost 0 bases and J lost 4 bases. Per the germline V gene, CDR1 is MNHNY and CDR2 is SVGAGI (reference sequence). This CDR3 spans 16 amino acids. CDR3 residues: CASSYSTGGTNQPQHF. The CDR3 DNA is TGTGCCAGCAGTTACTCGACAGGGGGTACGAATCAGCCCCAGCATTTT.

The chain employs TRBV11-2 and TRBJ1-3; D unclear. The CDR3 is 13 residues long. The V gene lost 5 bases and the J gene lost 5 bases, with 10 bases spanning the gap. Germline V CDR1 and CDR2: SGHAT, FQNNGV. CDR3 protein: CASSEVYRNTIYF. The CDR3 DNA reads as TGTGCCAGCAGCGAGGTCTACCGAAACACCATATATTTT. Together with reference TRBV11-2 and TRBJ1-3, the CDR3 gives the full variable domain: EAGVAQSPRYKIIEKRQSVAFWCNPISGHATLYWYQQILGQGPKLLIQFQNNGVVDDSQLPKDRFSAERLKGVDSTLKIQPAKLEDSAVYLCASSEVYRNTIYFGEGSWLTVV.

The V call is TRBV29-1, the J call TRBJ1-5; the match to TRBD1 covers 11 bases. The germline CDR1 and CDR2 sequences are SQVTM and ANQGSEA. CDR3 length equals 19 residues. Trimming at V came to 7 bases and at J to 2 bases, leaving 19 bases not matched to a gene. The CDR3 coding sequence is TGCAGCGCACCGCCCCCCGGGACAGGGGGAGCCCAGGGCAATCAGCCCCAGCATTTT. As protein: CSAPPPGTGGAQGNQPQHF.

V is TRBV5-1 and J is TRBJ1-2; D unclear. Germline assignment: CDR1 SGHRS and CDR2 YFSETQ. This CDR3 contains 13 residues. V was cut by 0 bases and J by 6 bases, with 9 bases left in between. The CDR3 spells CASSLGGPDGYTF. Here the CDR3 DNA reads TGCGCCAGCAGCTTGGGAGGGCCTGATGGCTACACCTTC.

The chain employs TRBV4-2 and TRBJ1-3; TRBD1 is a possible D gene (5 bases). The ends were cut back, 5 bases at V and 4 bases at J, with 12 bases in the middle. CDR1 is LGHNA, CDR2 YNFKEQ, per germline. The CDR3 has 14 residues. Here the CDR3 reads CASSGSGPGNTIYF. CDR3 sequence (DNA): TGTGCCAGCAGCGGGTCAGGGCCAGGAAACACCATATATTTT.